A selection of T cell receptor beta chains follows, all from one sample in a study of control samples from healthy donors and cancer patients. Assay used: immunoSEQ multiplex PCR; TCRdb lists only in-frame clones, some missing. Of 100,000 to 150,000 clones detected, roughly 86% appear once; the ten largest clones hold over 2.5%. Sequences were obtained from blood. These receptor sequences come from a man aged 55 to 69 in good health. CDR3s include the opening cysteine and the closing phenylalanine or tryptophan. Each record gives: V gene, clone size, J gene, D gene, CDR3 protein, CDR3 DNA. D genes are given only for firm matches. Size is stated for part of the rows, as once, few or many counts, or as a class when the clone is expanded.

TRBV7-9,.,TRBJ2-1,TRBD2,CASSLEFGGGPGNEQFF,TGTGCCAGCAGCTTAGAATTTGGCGGGGGGCCGGGGAATGAGCAGTTCTTC
TRBV6-5,.,TRBJ1-3,.,CASSLGALFSGNTIYF,TGTGCCAGCAGTTTGGGTGCCCTTTTCTCTGGAAACACCATATATTTT
TRBV20-1,.,TRBJ1-5,.,CSASSSTGSNQPQHF,TGCAGTGCTAGTAGTAGCACAGGTAGCAATCAGCCCCAGCATTTT
TRBV9,.,TRBJ2-3,.,CASSVGPTTADTQYF,TGTGCCAGCAGCGTTGGACCTACGACCGCAGATACGCAGTATTTT
TRBV2,.,TRBJ2-5,TRBD1,CASGEGGSGETQYF,TGTGCCAGCGGGGAAGGGGGCTCGGGGGAGACCCAGTACTTC
TRBV18,.,TRBJ1-3,.,CASSPSSPGSGNTIYF,TGTGCCAGCTCACCATCCTCTCCTGGTTCTGGAAACACCATATATTTT
TRBV25-1,once,TRBJ1-6,.,CASGESRDSPLHF,TGTGCCTCAGGGGAATCGAGGGACTCACCCCTCCACTTT
TRBV5-1,few,TRBJ1-1,.,CASSFGENTEAFF,TGCGCCAGCAGCTTTGGGGAGAACACTGAAGCTTTCTTT
TRBV19,.,TRBJ2-7,.,CASSIDPRPTYEQYF,TGTGCCAGTAGTATAGATCCGCGGCCGACCTACGAGCAGTACTTC
TRBV7-9,.,TRBJ1-6,.,CASSLEGQYNSPLHF,TGTGCCAGCAGCTTAGAGGGGCAGTATAATTCACCCCTCCACTTT
TRBV28,.,TRBJ1-2,.,CASSSGPGYTF,TGTGCCAGCAGTTCCGGGCCCGGCTACACCTTC
TRBV9,once,TRBJ2-6,.,CASSSTSWANVLTF,TGTGCCAGCAGTTCGACATCCTGGGCCAACGTCCTGACTTTC
TRBV23-1,.,TRBJ1-1,TRBD1,CASSQSDLQGRENEAFF,TGCGCCAGCAGTCAATCCGACTTACAGGGGAGAGAGAATGAAGCTTTCTTT
TRBV24-1,.,TRBJ1-2,TRBD1,CATSDSPGQSGSNYGYTF,TGTGCCACCAGTGATTCCCCGGGACAGTCGGGGTCTAACTATGGCTACACCTTC
TRBV3-1/TRBV3-2,.,TRBJ1-5,TRBD1,CASSQGTGGNQPQHF,TGTGCCAGCAGCCAAGGGACAGGGGGCAATCAGCCCCAGCATTTT
TRBV7-3,.,TRBJ2-2,.,CASSFVAGELFF,TGTGCCAGCAGCTTTGTCGCCGGGGAGCTGTTTTTT
TRBV9,.,TRBJ1-3,.,CASSVAPGNSGNTIYF,TGTGCCAGCAGCGTAGCTCCGGGTAACTCTGGAAACACCATATATTTT
TRBV5-1,.,TRBJ2-7,.,CASSLGQSGEQYF,TGCGCCAGCAGCTTGGGACAGTCAGGCGAGCAGTACTTC
TRBV12-3/TRBV12-4,.,TRBJ1-5,.,CASSLSADQPQHF,TGTGCCAGCAGTTTAAGTGCGGATCAGCCCCAGCATTTT
TRBV19,.,TRBJ1-3,.,CASSKQRSSGNTIYF,TGTGCCAGTAGTAAGCAGAGGAGCTCTGGAAACACCATATATTTT
TRBV7-2,.,TRBJ2-7,TRBD1,CASSPGGTGSLGKQYF,TGTGCCAGCAGCCCCGGGGGGACAGGGAGCCTTGGGAAGCAGTACTTC
TRBV30,.,TRBJ2-1,TRBD1,CAWVDRGQDNEQFF,TGTGCCTGGGTTGACAGGGGGCAGGATAATGAGCAGTTCTTC
TRBV6-4,.,TRBJ1-6,TRBD1,CASSGTGFGSPLHF,TGTGCCAGCAGTGGGACAGGGTTTGGTTCACCCCTCCACTTT
TRBV2,.,TRBJ2-3,TRBD2,CASSGGGGLTDTQYF,TGTGCCAGCAGTGGAGGCGGGGGGCTCACAGATACGCAGTATTTT
TRBV6-6,.,TRBJ2-1,TRBD1,CASSLQGAYEQFF,TGTGCCAGCAGCCTACAGGGGGCCTATGAGCAGTTCTTC
TRBV19,.,TRBJ2-1,TRBD2,CASSIRGGPGVNEQFF,TGTGCCAGTAGTATACGCGGGGGGCCGGGGGTCAATGAGCAGTTCTTC
TRBV19,.,TRBJ1-5,TRBD1,CASSIDPGTGGMRSNQPQHF,TGTGCCAGTAGTATAGACCCCGGGACAGGGGGCATGAGAAGCAATCAGCCCCAGCATTTT
TRBV10-3,.,TRBJ1-6,.,CAISERSSSPLHF,TGTGCCATCAGTGAACGGAGTAGTTCACCCCTCCACTTT
TRBV19,.,TRBJ1-6,.,CASSIETDYSPLHF,TGTGCCAGTAGTATCGAAACAGACTATTCACCCCTCCACTTT
TRBV3-1/TRBV3-2,.,TRBJ2-6,.,CASSQPGTYWANVLTF,TGTGCCAGCAGCCAACCTGGGACTTACTGGGCCAACGTCCTGACTTTC
TRBV5-1,once,TRBJ2-5,TRBD2,CASSLETAGTGETQYF,TGCGCCAGCAGCTTGGAAACAGCGGGGACGGGAGAGACCCAGTACTTC
TRBV7-8,.,TRBJ1-1,.,CASSLFSIGGRAEAFF,TGTGCCAGCAGCTTATTTTCAATTGGGGGGAGGGCTGAAGCTTTCTTT
TRBV18,.,TRBJ1-1,.,CASSLNVAGRTEAFF,TGTGCCAGCTCACTGAATGTGGCGGGGAGAACTGAAGCTTTCTTT
TRBV9,.,TRBJ1-6,TRBD1,CASSASGGSFNSPLHF,TGTGCCAGCAGCGCTTCAGGGGGAAGCTTTAATTCACCCCTCCACTTT
TRBV19,.,TRBJ2-5,.,CASSIPHREETQYF,TGTGCCAGTAGTATACCGCACAGGGAAGAGACCCAGTACTTC
TRBV7-3,.,TRBJ2-2,.,CASSLRVIGGELFF,TGTGCCAGTAGCTTACGGGTTATTGGTGGGGAGCTGTTTTTT
TRBV4-1,.,TRBJ2-7,TRBD1,CASSQEGTGAFYEQYF,TGCGCCAGCAGCCAAGAGGGGACAGGGGCTTTCTACGAGCAGTACTTC
TRBV18,.,TRBJ2-1,TRBD2,CASSPLAGVNEQFF,TGTGCCAGCTCACCTCTTGCGGGGGTAAATGAGCAGTTCTTC
TRBV7-8,.,TRBJ1-1,TRBD1,CASTAPGQGFTEAFF,TGTGCCAGCACAGCGCCGGGACAGGGATTCACTGAAGCTTTCTTT
TRBV3-1/TRBV3-2,.,TRBJ1-4,TRBD1,CASSQEGGNEKLFF,TGTGCCAGCAGCCAAGAAGGGGGCAATGAAAAACTGTTTTTT
TRBV28,.,TRBJ2-7,.,CASSIQGGDGEQYF,TGTGCCAGCAGTATCCAAGGGGGGGACGGCGAGCAGTACTTC
TRBV10-1,.,TRBJ2-7,.,CASSESAVNGQYF,TGCGCCAGCAGTGAGTCCGCGGTTAACGGGCAGTACTTC
TRBV3-1/TRBV3-2,.,TRBJ1-2,TRBD1,CASSLRQGRQYYGYTF,TGTGCCAGCAGCCTCCGACAGGGGAGGCAGTACTATGGCTACACCTTC
TRBV10-3,once,TRBJ2-6,.,CAISEGGSPGANVLTF,TGTGCCATCAGTGAGGGAGGTAGTCCGGGGGCCAACGTCCTGACTTTC